The present T cell receptor (beta chain) was sequenced within a study of blood T cell repertoires in COVID-19. Overall study: The samples span acute and convalescent COVID-19 from the United States, Italy and Spain. The cDNA or gDNA used as material had been derived from T cells, B-cell-depleted T cells, or PBMCs.

Germline V CDR1 and CDR2: SGHVS, FQNEAQ. CDR3 length: 15 residues. V was pared by 3 bases and J by 9 bases, with 7 bases of the junction left unmatched. Methods used by the authors: Nucleated cell number was recorded as an estimate derived from reference gene primer amplification. The protocol was immunoSEQ multiplex PCR, while the TCRdb copy is restricted to in-frame clones and leaves out a portion. V and J calls plus clone size are reproduced from that table; the DNA served to infer D and trimming. This sample has some 16,000 clones; around 80% occur once, and the top ten carry approximately 8.4%. By share, this clone ranks as medium-sized.

This clonotype was sampled from a man between 60 and 70 years old with acute or convalescent COVID-19. The rearrangement joins TRBV7-8 to TRBJ2-1; 11 bases agree with TRBD2. Input material: peripheral blood. The CDR3: CASSFLAGGPGEQFF. The CDR3 region has the DNA TGTGCCAGCAGCTTCTTAGCGGGGGGGCCTGGTGAGCAGTTCTTC.